Listed below are T cell receptor beta chains from one sample, sequenced in a study of blood T cell dynamics during melanoma immunotherapy. Libraries were prepared by immunoSEQ multiplex PCR; TCRdb keeps only in-frame clonotypes and omits some of them. Of approximately 13,000 clones listed, under 90% are singletons. Material: blood, obtained from a patient treated with checkpoint blockade. The origin of the receptors is a human donor with melanoma. The CDR3 runs from the conserved cysteine through the conserved F or W. A D gene is named only where the DNA matches it firmly. Size is omitted from some rows. Given values are once, few, many or a class for expanded clones.

>-|-|TRBV7-2|TRBJ2-3
TGTGCCAGCAGCCACCATGTAGGCCTAGGGACAGATACGCAGTATTTT
CASSHHVGLGTDTQYF
>-|-|TRBV7-9|TRBJ1-1
TGTGCCAGCAGAAGCGGGGGCAGGGTAGGCGTGGAAGCTTTCTTT
CASRSGGRVGVEAFF
>-|-|TRBV19|TRBJ2-3
TGTGCCAGTAGTACCCCTCGACGAACAGATACGCAGTATTTT
CASSTPRRTDTQYF
>-|TRBD1|TRBV5-1|TRBJ2-1
TGCGCCAGCAGCACCCGACAGGGGGGCAATGAGCAGTTCTTC
CASSTRQGGNEQFF
>-|-|TRBV2|TRBJ2-5
TGTGCCAGCAGTGAAGACACGAAAGAGACCCAGTACTTC
CASSEDTKETQYF
>-|-|TRBV7-9|TRBJ1-2
TGTGCCAGCAGCTTAGCGCAGGGGAGCTATGGCTACACCTTC
CASSLAQGSYGYTF
>-|-|TRBV6-4|TRBJ2-6
TGTGCCAGCAGGTCTCAAGGTCCCCAGGTCCTGACTTTC
CASRSQGPQVLTF
>once|-|TRBV11-3|TRBJ2-2
TGTGCCAGCAGCCCAGGGACCGGGACCGGGGAGCTGTTTTTT
CASSPGTGTGELFF
>once|TRBD2|TRBV2|TRBJ2-1
TGTGCCAGCAGACGAACAGGCGGGGGGGCCGGAGGGGAGCAGTTCTTC
CASRRTGGGAGGEQFF
>-|TRBD2|TRBV7-2|TRBJ2-7
TGTGCCAGCAGCTTAACCGCGGGGGTAATCTACGAGCAGTACTTC
CASSLTAGVIYEQYF
>-|-|TRBV7-2|TRBJ2-3
TGTGCCAGCTCGGTGGGGCCCCCAGATACGCAGTATTTT
CASSVGPPDTQYF
>-|TRBD2|TRBV13|TRBJ2-5
TGTGCCAGCAGCCCCGGACTAGCGGGGGAGCAAGAGACCCAGTACTTC
CASSPGLAGEQETQYF
>-|-|TRBV9|TRBJ1-5
TGTGCCAGCAGCGGAAGTAATAGCAATCAGCCCCAGCATTTT
CASSGSNSNQPQHF
>-|-|TRBV6-5|TRBJ2-1
TGTGCCAGCAGCTCCCGCGGGGGCGAGCAGTTCTTC
CASSSRGGEQFF
>-|-|TRBV19|TRBJ1-6
TGTGCCAGTAGTACAGGGGTTTCACCCCTCCACTTT
CASSTGVSPLHF
>-|-|TRBV28|TRBJ2-2
TGTGCCAGCAGGCGAGGGGAGCTGTTTTTT
CASRRGELFF
>few|TRBD1|TRBV18|TRBJ1-1
TGTGCCAGCTCACCATCAGGGGGCACTGAAGCTTTCTTT
CASSPSGGTEAFF
>-|TRBD2|TRBV9|TRBJ2-5
TGTGCCAGCAGCAACGGCCTAGCGGGAGCCAAGGCCCAGTACTTC
CASSNGLAGAKAQYF
>few|-|TRBV10-2|TRBJ2-7
TGCGCCAGCAGTGAGTCGCGCAGGGCCCACGAGCAGTACTTC
CASSESRRAHEQYF
>-|TRBD2|TRBV30|TRBJ2-3
TGTGCCTGGAGTGAGGGGACTAGCGGGGGCTCAGATACGCAGTATTTT
CAWSEGTSGGSDTQYF
>-|-|TRBV5-1|TRBJ2-7
TGCGCCAGCAGCTTGGATTCCAGGTCGCTCTACGAGCAGTACTTC
CASSLDSRSLYEQYF
>-|-|TRBV5-1|TRBJ1-2
TGCGCCAGCAGCTTGGCGGCCAGCGGCTATGGCTACACCTTC
CASSLAASGYGYTF
>-|TRBD1|TRBV7-9|TRBJ2-2
TGTGCCAGCAGCGATTCGGACAGGAGGAACACCGGGGAGCTGTTTTTT
CASSDSDRRNTGELFF
>once|TRBD1|TRBV5-6|TRBJ1-1
TGTGCCAGCAGCCTAAGACAGGGGGCGAGGAACACTGAAGCTTTCTTT
CASSLRQGARNTEAFF
>-|-|TRBV5-6|TRBJ2-5
TGTGCCAGCAGCTTGCCTCCCTTCCAAGAGACCCAGTACTTC
CASSLPPFQETQYF
>-|TRBD2|TRBV4-3|TRBJ2-3
TGCGCCAGCAGCCAAGCGGGGGGGGATACGCAGTATTTT
CASSQAGGDTQYF
>-|TRBD1|TRBV9|TRBJ2-3
TGTGCCAGCAGCGCTAGTCCTCAGACAGGGTCCGATACGCAGTATTTT
CASSASPQTGSDTQYF
>once|TRBD1|TRBV11-2|TRBJ1-6
TGTGCCAGCAGTCGGGACAGCTGGCCTTCACCCCTCCACTTT
CASSRDSWPSPLHF
>once|-|TRBV7-3|TRBJ2-5
TGTGCCAGCAGCCCGGGACTCGAGACCGAGACCCAGTACTTC
CASSPGLETETQYF
>-|-|TRBV7-4|TRBJ2-1
TGTGCCAGCAGCTGGTTAGCGGCAGAACGGGGTGAGCAGTTCTTC
CASSWLAAERGEQFF
>-|TRBD1|TRBV19|TRBJ2-7
TGTGCCAGTAGTATGGGGACAGGGGAGTCCGAGCAGTACTTC
CASSMGTGESEQYF
>-|-|TRBV6-5|TRBJ1-4
TGTGCCAGCAGTTACAGAGGTGCAACTAATGAAAAACTGTTTTTT
CASSYRGATNEKLFF
>-|-|TRBV6-6|TRBJ1-1
TGTGCCAGCAGTTACCCGGTAGGGGAGGGGCAAACTGAAGCTTTCTTT
CASSYPVGEGQTEAFF
>-|-|TRBV14|TRBJ2-2
TGTGCCAGCAGCCCCAGGGTAGGGCCCACCGGGGAGCTGTTTTTT
CASSPRVGPTGELFF
>-|TRBD1|TRBV4-1|TRBJ1-2
TGCGCCAGCAGCCAAGGGTTGCCAGGGGGCGCACTTGGTGGCTACACCTTC
CASSQGLPGGALGGYTF
>-|-|TRBV21-1|TRBJ2-3
TGTGCCAGCAGCTCTCGTTGGACTAGCGGGACAGATACGCAGTATTTT
CASSSRWTSGTDTQYF
>-|TRBD2|TRBV19|TRBJ2-2
TGTGCCAGTAGTATCGGGGGGGCCGGGGAGCTGTTTTTT
CASSIGGAGELFF
>-|-|TRBV5-4|TRBJ2-3
TGTGCCAGCAGCTTGGAGCCGGGGGAGGGCACAGATACGCAGTATTTT
CASSLEPGEGTDTQYF
>once|TRBD2|TRBV5-1|TRBJ2-3
TGCGCCAGCAGTTATAGCGGGGGGCCCACAGATACGCAGTATTTT
CASSYSGGPTDTQYF
>large|-|TRBV11-2|TRBJ2-5
TGTGCCAGCAGCTTATCGTTGAGTGAGACCCAGTACTTC
CASSLSLSETQYF
>-|TRBD2|TRBV15|TRBJ2-5
TGTGCCACCAGCAGAGATGCTGGTGCGGCTAGCGGGTACCAAGAGACCCAGTACTTC
CATSRDAGAASGYQETQYF
>-|-|TRBV4-3|TRBJ2-3
TGCGCCAGCAGCCAAGAGGTATTCACGGGCACAGATACGCAGTATTTT
CASSQEVFTGTDTQYF
>-|-|TRBV19|TRBJ1-1
TGTGCCAGTAGTATTACGGGGAGGACTGAAGCTTTCTTT
CASSITGRTEAFF
>-|TRBD1|TRBV9|TRBJ1-1
TGTGCCAGCAGCGTAGGTCAGGGGGCGCAAGCTGAAGCTTTCTTT
CASSVGQGAQAEAFF
>-|-|TRBV6-6|TRBJ1-1
TGTGCCAGCAGTTACCCAGGTGAAGCTTTCTTT
CASSYPGEAFF
>-|-|TRBV18|TRBJ1-1
TGTGCCAGCTCACCACAGGTGAACACTGAAGCTTTCTTT
CASSPQVNTEAFF
>-|TRBD2|TRBV7-2|TRBJ2-1
TGTGCCAGCAGCGCGGCGGCTTTAGCGGGGGGGCGCTTCGATGAGCAGTTCTTC
CASSAAALAGGRFDEQFF
>once|-|TRBV5-4|TRBJ2-7
TGTGCCAGCAGCTTTTGGAACGGGAACGAGCAGTACTTC
CASSFWNGNEQYF
>-|-|TRBV11-2|TRBJ1-1
TGTGCCAGCACCAACTTAAAATCCTTTTTGGACACTGAAGCTTTCTTT
CASTNLKSFLDTEAFF
>-|-|TRBV4-2|TRBJ2-5
TGTGCCAGCAGCCAAGACCGGGGGGCTAATGGGGAGACCCAGTACTTC
CASSQDRGANGETQYF
>-|-|TRBV4-3|TRBJ1-2
TGCGCCAGCAGCCAAGACACCGGGGGTGGCTACACCTTC
CASSQDTGGGYTF
>-|-|TRBV18|TRBJ1-4
TGTGCCAGCTCACCAATGGCCACAACTAATGAAAAACTGTTTTTT
CASSPMATTNEKLFF
>-|-|TRBV5-8|TRBJ1-2
TGTGCCAGCAGCCCCCGAAGGTCTTTCTCGGGCTACACCTTC
CASSPRRSFSGYTF
>-|TRBD1|TRBV4-1|TRBJ1-1
TGCGCCAGCAGCCCGGACAGGGCGAACACTGAAGCTTTCTTT
CASSPDRANTEAFF